Detailed here is one T cell receptor (beta chain). This CDR3 is built from 16 residues. V lost 3 bases, J lost 8 bases, and 10 bases stayed unmatched. Germline V gene sequence: CDR1 SGDLS, CDR2 YYNGEE. The PCR had 60 Vbeta and 13 Jbeta primers. TCRdb's copy holds only in-frame clones and misses some; the assay was immunoSEQ multiplex PCR. This repertoire shows about 130,000 clones, 72% found once; its top ten account for around 3.7%. These data originate in a study of cytomegalovirus exposure and HLA in healthy donors. The receptor comes from a man aged 30-40 years in good health and CMV-seronegative. Specimen: PBMCs. The chain combines TRBV9 with TRBJ2-1, with 11 bases matching TRBD2. This chain's CDR3 is CASSAYSGTSGDEQFF. The CDR3 bases are TGTGCCAGCAGCGCCTATTCCGGGACTAGCGGTGATGAGCAGTTCTTC.